The rows below give T cell receptor beta chains drawn from one sample of a study of breast tumors, draining lymph nodes, adjacent tissues. TCRdb passed the multiplex PCR reads through MiXCR, listing each CDR3 protein once. There are tens of thousands of distinct CDR3 sequences in the sample; roughly 23% occur only once, and approximately 8.1% lies in the top ten. Sequencing was performed on breast tumor tissue. The receptors were gathered from a female donor with breast cancer. Some clones in this sample may be carry-over from other donors' samples. Each CDR3 is given with its conserved first and last residue. Fields, in order: J gene, clone size, V gene, D gene, CDR3 DNA, CDR3 protein. A D gene is named only where the DNA matches it firmly. Clone size is not always given. Where it is, it says once, few, many or a class for expanded clones.

j_gene: TRBJ1-2; abundance: many; v_gene: TRBV18; d_gene: TRBD1; CDR3nt: TGTGCCAGCTCAGCCCAGGGGGCAGACTATGGCTACACCTTC; CDR3aa: CASSAQGADYGYTF
j_gene: TRBJ2-1; abundance: many; v_gene: TRBV7-9; d_gene: .; CDR3nt: TGTGCCAGCAGCTTAGCGATCGAGCAGTTCTTC; CDR3aa: CASSLAIEQFF
j_gene: TRBJ2-1; abundance: medium-sized; v_gene: TRBV6-1; d_gene: .; CDR3nt: TGTGCCAGCAGTGAAAAGGGGGGAACGGGGCCCAATGAGCAGTTCTTC; CDR3aa: CASSEKGGTGPNEQFF
j_gene: TRBJ2-2; abundance: many; v_gene: TRBV2; d_gene: TRBD2; CDR3nt: TGTGCCAGCAGGGGAGGGTTTGGGGACACCGGGGAGCTGTTTTTT; CDR3aa: CASRGGFGDTGELFF
j_gene: TRBJ2-1; abundance: .; v_gene: TRBV6-2/TRBV6-3; d_gene: TRBD2; CDR3nt: TGTGCCAGTAAACCAACCGGGACTAGCGGGAGTAAGCAGTTCTTC; CDR3aa: CASKPTGTSGSKQFF
j_gene: TRBJ2-3; abundance: many; v_gene: TRBV24-1; d_gene: .; CDR3nt: TGTGCCACCAGTGAACAATCTTGGGGGTATAGCGCTACTAGCACAGATACGCAGTATTTT; CDR3aa: CATSEQSWGYSATSTDTQYF
j_gene: TRBJ2-7; abundance: many; v_gene: TRBV6-5; d_gene: TRBD1; CDR3nt: TGTGCCACCATGGGGACAGAGGGATTCTACGAGCAGTACTTC; CDR3aa: CATMGTEGFYEQYF
j_gene: TRBJ1-2; abundance: many; v_gene: TRBV4-1; d_gene: .; CDR3nt: TGCGCCAGCAGCCAGATGGGCCTCTATGGCTACACCTTC; CDR3aa: CASSQMGLYGYTF
j_gene: TRBJ2-1; abundance: .; v_gene: TRBV5-1; d_gene: TRBD2; CDR3nt: TGCGCCAGCAGCTTGGAAGGACTAGCGGGAGTTGGCAATGAGCAGTTCTTC; CDR3aa: CASSLEGLAGVGNEQFF
j_gene: TRBJ2-7; abundance: many; v_gene: TRBV7-2; d_gene: .; CDR3nt: TGTGCCAGCAGCGTAGACAGGAGCTCCTACGAGCAGTACTTC; CDR3aa: CASSVDRSSYEQYF